A selection of T cell receptor beta chains follows, all from one sample in a study of CD8+CD57+ T cells in acquired aplastic anemia. TCRdb re-derived calls from the reads in MiXCR, one entry per CDR3 protein. The data contain about 210,000 distinct CDR3 sequences, under 65% of them singletons. The source material was sorted CD4+, CD8+, or CD8+CD57+ T cells (not recorded which) from PBMCs. These receptors all stem from a human donor in good health. CDR3s include the opening cysteine and the closing phenylalanine or tryptophan. Each record gives: CDR3 DNA, CDR3 protein, V gene, D gene, J gene, clone size. D genes are given only for firm matches. Rows may omit the clone size; those that give it use once, few, many or a size class.

TGCAGTGCTAGTGGACAGGGCGTTACTAGCGGGAGATTCACAGATACGCAGTATTTT,CSASGQGVTSGRFTDTQYF,TRBV20-1,TRBD2,TRBJ2-3,once
TGCAGCGTTAAACCCCGTGCGGTTTACAATGAGCAGTTCTTC,CSVKPRAVYNEQFF,TRBV29-1,NA,TRBJ2-1,NA
TGTGCCTGGAGTGTAGGGACAGGGAGCCCCGATTACAATGAGCAGTTCTTC,CAWSVGTGSPDYNEQFF,TRBV30,TRBD1,TRBJ2-1,few
TGTGCCAGCAAATCGAACACTGAAGCTTTCTTT,CASKSNTEAFF,TRBV7-9,NA,TRBJ1-1,many
TGTGCCACCAGCAGAGAAAGACAGGGGGCGAGAGGCTACACCTTC,CATSRERQGARGYTF,TRBV15,TRBD1,TRBJ1-2,NA
TGCGCCAGCAGACAGGACAACTACGAGCAGTACTTC,CASRQDNYEQYF,TRBV5-1,NA,TRBJ2-7,few
TGCAGCACCCGCCGAGGACTAGCGGACCATACGCAGTATTTT,CSTRRGLADHTQYF,TRBV20-1,TRBD2,TRBJ2-3,once
TGTGCCAGCAGCCAAATGGGCATTTCCCCCGGGGAGCTGTTTTTT,CASSQMGISPGELFF,TRBV7-6,NA,TRBJ2-2,NA
TGTGCCAGCGAATGGGCGGAGGGCAGGTTGCCAGATACGCAGTATTTT,CASEWAEGRLPDTQYF,TRBV7-2,NA,TRBJ2-3,NA
TGCAGCGTAAGGGACAGGGGGCAGGGCACTGAAGCTTTCTTT,CSVRDRGQGTEAFF,TRBV29-1,TRBD1,TRBJ1-1,NA
TGTGCCAGTTCGCCAGGAGTTTATAGCAATCAGCCCCAGCATTTT,CASSPGVYSNQPQHF,TRBV19,NA,TRBJ1-5,NA
TGTGCCAGCAGCTCTCGGGAGGGAGTTACCGGGGAGCTGTTTTTT,CASSSREGVTGELFF,TRBV7-2,TRBD2,TRBJ2-2,NA
TGCAGCGTTGTCCCGACAAAGCGAGTGAACAATGAGCAGTTCTTC,CSVVPTKRVNNEQFF,TRBV29-1,NA,TRBJ2-1,NA
TGCGCCAGCAGCTTCGGACAGGTCGTAACCACCACCGGGGAGCTGTTTTTT,CASSFGQVVTTTGELFF,TRBV5-1,TRBD1,TRBJ2-2,once
TGTGCCAGCAACTGGTCAGGGGGGGAGTATCAGCCCCAGCATTTT,CASNWSGGEYQPQHF,TRBV6-4,TRBD1,TRBJ1-5,NA
TGCAGTGCTAGAGATCTCGGGAGGGCCGATGAGACCCAGTACTTC,CSARDLGRADETQYF,TRBV20-1,TRBD2,TRBJ2-5,NA
TGCGCCAGCAGCTTGACAGGTCCGACCGGGGAGCTGTTTTTT,CASSLTGPTGELFF,TRBV5-1,NA,TRBJ2-2,many
TGCAGTGCTAGGCTGGAAGGGTACACCTACGAGCAGTACAATGAGCAGTTCTTC,CSARLEGYTYEQYNEQFF,TRBV20-1,NA,TRBJ2-1,NA
TGTGCCAGCAGCTTGGATCAGGGGATTACTGGAAACACCATATATTTT,CASSLDQGITGNTIYF,TRBV5-4,NA,TRBJ1-3,many
TGTGCCAGCAGACGCAACACAGGGGAGCTGTTTTTT,CASRRNTGELFF,TRBV12-3/TRBV12-4,NA,TRBJ2-2,NA
TGTGCCAGTTTGTACAGGGAAGGCTACACCTTC,CASLYREGYTF,TRBV7-6,NA,TRBJ1-2,NA
TGTGCCAGTGCCCCCATAACGCGCCTGGGACACGAGCAGTACTTC,CASAPITRLGHEQYF,TRBV19,NA,TRBJ2-7,NA
TGCGCCAGCAGCCCCGCGGCGACAGGGGGGGGCTACACCTTC,CASSPAATGGGYTF,TRBV5-1,TRBD1,TRBJ1-2,NA
TGTGCCAGCAGGTGGGGGTGGGATCAGCCCCAGCATTTT,CASRWGWDQPQHF,TRBV27,NA,TRBJ1-5,NA
TGCAGTGCTAGAGGGGACAGGGCCTACAATGAGCAGTTCTTC,CSARGDRAYNEQFF,TRBV20-1,TRBD1,TRBJ2-1,NA
TGTGCCAGCAGCTCGGGACAGGGGAACACCGGGGAGCTGTTTTTT,CASSSGQGNTGELFF,TRBV7-3,TRBD1,TRBJ2-2,many
TGTGCCATCAGTGAGTCGCAGGTCCTTACAATGGGAGAGCAGTTCTTC,CAISESQVLTMGEQFF,TRBV10-3,NA,TRBJ2-1,NA
TGTGCCAGCAGCTTCACAGGGTCCGGGGAGACCCAGTACTTC,CASSFTGSGETQYF,TRBV7-2,NA,TRBJ2-5,NA
TGCAGTGCCATCCTCCCGACAGAGGTCAATGAGCAGTTCTTC,CSAILPTEVNEQFF,TRBV20-1,NA,TRBJ2-1,NA
TGTGCCAGTGAGGGACAGGGGAATTCACCCCTCCACTTT,CASEGQGNSPLHF,TRBV19,TRBD1,TRBJ1-6,NA
TGTGCCAGTAGTACCGGGACAGGGTTCGAGCAGTACTTC,CASSTGTGFEQYF,TRBV19,TRBD1,TRBJ2-7,many
TGTGCCACCAGCAGAGAGGAGGACAAGGACACTGAAGCTTTCTTT,CATSREEDKDTEAFF,TRBV15,NA,TRBJ1-1,NA
TGCAGTGCTAGAGATGGGGGCACTGCGGGAGAGACCCAGTACTTC,CSARDGGTAGETQYF,TRBV20-1,NA,TRBJ2-5,NA
TGTGCCAGCAGCCCGAGTCTGAATCAGCCCCAGCATTTT,CASSPSLNQPQHF,TRBV11-2,NA,TRBJ1-5,many
TGTGCCAGCAGCTTAGATAACAATGAGCAGTTCTTC,CASSLDNNEQFF,TRBV7-9,NA,TRBJ2-1,NA
TGCGCCAGCAGCTTGGAGACGAACACTGAAGCTTTCTTT,CASSLETNTEAFF,TRBV5-1,NA,TRBJ1-1,NA
TGTGCCACCAGCGGGGACAGTCCTACTAGCACAGATACGCAGTATTTT,CATSGDSPTSTDTQYF,TRBV15,TRBD1,TRBJ2-3,many
TGCGCCAGCAGCCAAGATGCCGGGAAGGCCCGCGAGCAGTACTTC,CASSQDAGKAREQYF,TRBV4-1,NA,TRBJ2-7,NA
TGTGCCAGCAGCTTAGGCCCGGGACTAGCGGGGGACACTGAAGCTTTCTTT,CASSLGPGLAGDTEAFF,TRBV7-8,NA,TRBJ1-1,NA
TGTGCCAGTAGGAACAGGGGGGATAATTCACCCCTCCACTTT,CASRNRGDNSPLHF,TRBV19,TRBD1,TRBJ1-6,NA
TGTGCCAGCAGTTACTCCTCGGGACAGGGGGCGAAGGGCTACACCTTC,CASSYSSGQGAKGYTF,TRBV6-6,TRBD1,TRBJ1-2,once
TGCAGTGCTAGAGGGGGGGCTAGTGGAAACACCATATATTTT,CSARGGASGNTIYF,TRBV20-1,NA,TRBJ1-3,once
TGCGCCAGCAGCCCACATGGGAACACTGAAGCTTTCTTT,CASSPHGNTEAFF,TRBV4-3,NA,TRBJ1-1,few
TGCGCCAGCAGTGAATCCGGACAGGGACTAGGTGGCTACACCTTC,CASSESGQGLGGYTF,TRBV10-2,TRBD1,TRBJ1-2,NA
TGCAGTGCTCGGGGCGGAGGAGCGGAAGAGACCCAGTACTTC,CSARGGGAEETQYF,TRBV20-1,NA,TRBJ2-5,many
TGCAGTGCTTTACAGGGCCTCCAAGAGACCCAGTACTTC,CSALQGLQETQYF,TRBV20-1,NA,TRBJ2-5,NA
TGTGCCAGCAGCGCCCCCAGGGACGAGCAGTACTTC,CASSAPRDEQYF,TRBV2,NA,TRBJ2-7,NA
TGTGCCAGCGGCAGGGGTAGCTATAGCAATCAGCCCCAGCATTTT,CASGRGSYSNQPQHF,TRBV19,NA,TRBJ1-5,NA
TGTGCCAGCAGTGGTAGCGCAGATACGCAGTATTTT,CASSGSADTQYF,TRBV6-5,NA,TRBJ2-3,NA
TGTGCCACCAGCCTTGACTATACCGGGACCCAAAATTCACCCCTCCACTTT,CATSLDYTGTQNSPLHF,TRBV15,NA,TRBJ1-6,NA
TGTGCCATCAGTGCCGGGACAGGGGCGATTGCAGAGACCCAGTACTTC,CAISAGTGAIAETQYF,TRBV10-3,TRBD1,TRBJ2-5,NA
TGTGCCAGCAGCCCGCGCCAAACTGAGCAGTACTTC,CASSPRQTEQYF,TRBV11-2,NA,TRBJ2-7,many
TGTGCCAGCAGAGAGGGGACAGGGGCCCACGAGCAGTACTTC,CASREGTGAHEQYF,TRBV2,TRBD1,TRBJ2-7,NA
TGTGCCAGTAGCTACAGGGGTGACTACGAGCAGTACTTC,CASSYRGDYEQYF,TRBV19,TRBD1,TRBJ2-7,many